The subject of this entry is one TCR beta chain. Its antigen is not known. The V end lost 0 bases, the J end lost 7 bases, and 17 bases lay between the germline ends. CDR3 length equals 16 residues. CDR1 SGHRS and CDR2 YFSETQ come from the germline V gene. This entry belongs to a study of T-cell reconstitution after alpha-beta-depleted transplantation in children. This sample's TCRbeta library carried unique molecular identifier barcodes. TCRdb re-analysed the PCR reads in MiXCR, keeping a single row per CDR3 protein. The table records about 210,000 distinct CDR3 sequences, over 15% of them present only once. Study-wide findings and caveats: In patients about two months after transplant, alpha-beta T cells reportedly arose from several hundred expanded graft clones. T cells produced anew were the main source of T-cell counts and diversity one year after transplant. The high TCRbeta diversity at day 60 in some patients came from surviving recipient T cells and thymic progenitors.

This TCR came from a male patient between 2 and 10 years old who had a stem cell transplant for acute lymphoblastic leukemia, so the T cells may come from the graft donor. The sample here was PBMCs, mostly from graft donor cells, taken 360 days after TCRalphabeta/CD19-depleted stem cell transplant. The chain recombines TRBV5-1 with TRBJ2-1, with D hard to call. The CDR3 loop is CASSLGGPDLGNEQFF. The CDR3 DNA reads TGCGCCAGCAGCTTGGGTGGGCCCGATCTTGGGAATGAGCAGTTCTTC.